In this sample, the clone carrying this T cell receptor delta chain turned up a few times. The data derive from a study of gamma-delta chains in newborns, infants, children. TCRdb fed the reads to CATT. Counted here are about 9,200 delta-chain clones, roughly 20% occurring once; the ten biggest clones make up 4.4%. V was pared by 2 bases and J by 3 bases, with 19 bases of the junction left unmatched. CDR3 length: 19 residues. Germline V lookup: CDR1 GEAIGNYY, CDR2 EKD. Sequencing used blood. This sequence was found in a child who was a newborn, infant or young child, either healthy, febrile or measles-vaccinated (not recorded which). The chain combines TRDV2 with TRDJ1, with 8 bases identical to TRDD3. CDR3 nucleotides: TGTGCCTGTGACAAAGAAGATGGGGGATCCCACCCTCGGGCCGATAAACTCATCTTT. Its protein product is CACDKEDGGSHPRADKLIF.